This T cell receptor beta chain was sequenced in a study of T cell responses to AZD1222 COVID-19 vaccine. Some clones are missing from TCRdb's copy, which holds only in-frame ones; the method was immunoSEQ multiplex PCR. The sample contains under 95,000 clones, roughly nine tenths of which appear only once. This sequence originates from an adult in good health. Sequenced material: peripheral blood, taken on day 0 of AZD1222 vaccination.

In DNA, the CDR3 is TGCGCCAGCGCCCAGATGGAGGGCACTGAAGCTTTCTTT. Amino acids: CASAQMEGTEAFF. The rearrangement links TRBV5-1 to TRBJ1-1; D ambiguous. Trimming took off 7 bases at V and 4 bases at J, with 14 bases between the two ends. This CDR3 is 13 amino acids long. Germline loops: CDR1 SGHRS, CDR2 YFSETQ.